The 15 T cell receptor beta chains in this list originate from one sample, sequenced in a study of early T cells in non-severe SARS-CoV-2 infection. MiXCR, run by TCRdb on the 5' RACE reads, gives a single entry per CDR3 protein. The sample has about 27,000 distinct CDR3 sequences, roughly 5.4% seen once. The specimen was whole blood. The source of these receptors is an adult who was a healthcare worker with PCR-confirmed SARS-CoV-2 infection or an uninfected control (not recorded which).

The CDR3 sequence is CASSYVRTGVNTGELFF. The CDR3 DNA is TGTGCCAGCAGTTACGTGAGGACAGGGGTTAACACCGGGGAGCTGTTTTTT. The chain uses TRBV6-2 or TRBV6-3 and TRBJ2-2, with 9 bases fitting TRBD1. The CDR3 has 17 amino acids. Per the germline V gene, CDR1 is MNHEY and CDR2 is SVGEGT. The trim removed 2 bases at V and 2 bases at J, leaving 6 bases unmatched.

In its sample, this clonotype was seen many times. In DNA form, the CDR3 reads TGCAGTGCTAAACTAGGGGGCACAGATACGCAGTATTTT. Its translation is CSAKLGGTDTQYF. The J gene is TRBJ2-3, the V gene TRBV20-1, with D perhaps matching TRBD1 or TRBD2 (5 bases each). CDR3 length: 13 amino acids. Germline lookup yields CDR1 DFQATT and CDR2 SNEGSKA (reference sequence). Trimming took off 4 bases at V and 1 base at J, with 9 bases between the two ends.

This clonotype was counted many times. The chain recombines TRBV28 with TRBJ1-5; D gene uncertain. This CDR3 is built from 14 residues. Germline lookup yields CDR1 MDHEN and CDR2 SYDVKM. V lost 9 bases and J lost 6, with 18 bases in between. For the CDR3, the DNA is TGTGCCAGTGAAAATCCGGGTTTGGGTCAGCCCCAGCATTTT. Encoded protein: CASENPGLGQPQHF.

This clonotype has ten or more counts. The chain recombines TRBV6-2 or TRBV6-3 with TRBJ2-7; 9 bases agree with TRBD2. Trimming removed 7 bases from V and 1 base from J; junction bases left unmatched: 2. The CDR3 sequence is 13 residues long. In germline, CDR1 is MNHEY, CDR2 SVGEGT. This chain's CDR3 is CASILAGSYEQYF. CDR3 in DNA: TGTGCCAGCATCCTAGCGGGGTCCTACGAGCAGTACTTC.

In this sample, this clonotype is medium-sized. This sequence joins TRBV28 and TRBJ2-3; no clear D. Per germline, CDR1 MDHEN and CDR2 SYDVKM. The CDR3 length is 19 residues. The V end lost 4 bases, the J end lost 2 bases, and 25 bases lay between the germline ends. CDR3 coding DNA: TGTGCCAGCAGTTGGGCCTCCAAAGTGGGGTTAGACCACACAGATACGCAGTATTTT. Its translation is CASSWASKVGLDHTDTQYF.

The chain couples TRBV28 to TRBJ1-1, with D uncertain. The CDR3 totals 15 residues. The V end lost 7 bases, the J end lost 1 base, and 16 bases lay between the germline ends. Germline-derived CDR1 and CDR2 are MDHEN and SYDVKM. CDR3 sequence: CASTPWVLQNTEAFF. The CDR3 bases are TGTGCCAGCACCCCCTGGGTACTCCAGAACACTGAAGCTTTCTTT.

CDR3: CASSRQGVETQYF. The DNA of the CDR3 is TGTGCCAGCAGCAGACAGGGTGTGGAGACCCAGTACTTC. The gene calls are TRBV7-8 and TRBJ2-5; 7 bases fit TRBD1. Germline CDR1 is SGHVS and CDR2 is FQNEAQ. The ends lost 5 bases at V and 5 bases at J; junction bases unmatched: 5. CDR3 length: 13 residues.

This clonotype was detected many times. The chain couples TRBV19 to TRBJ2-7; D might be TRBD1 (6 bases). The length of the CDR3 is 14 residues. Deletions cut 5 bases from V and 0 bases from J, with 11 bases between. The V gene's germline CDR1 is LNHDA and CDR2 SQIVND (reference sequence). This chain's CDR3 is CASSPGQNSYEQYF. The CDR3 nucleotides are TGTGCCAGTAGTCCAGGACAGAACTCCTACGAGCAGTACTTC. The whole variable domain, filled in from reference TRBV19 and TRBJ2-7, reads DGGITQSPKYLFRKEGQNVTLSCEQNLNHDAMYWYRQDPGQGLRLIYYSQIVNDFQKGDIAEGYSVSREKKESFPLTVTSAQKNPTAFYLCASSPGQNSYEQYFGPGTRLTVT.

This clonotype was seen ten or more times. V is TRBV6-5 and J is TRBJ2-7, with D uncertain. Germline V CDR1 and CDR2: MNHEY, SVGAGI. Trimming took 4 bases from V and 2 from J, leaving 12 bases between them. The length of the CDR3 is 14 residues. DNA of the CDR3: TGTGCCAGCAGTTCCCCTAGGGAAACCTACGAGCAGTACTTC. The encoded protein is CASSSPRETYEQYF.

In this sample, this clonotype is medium-sized. The chain has TRBV20-1 and TRBJ2-3; 11 bases align to TRBD2. With V trimmed by 0 bases and J by 7 bases, 6 bases remained unmatched. This CDR3 has 15 amino acids. Germline CDR1 DFQATT, CDR2 SNEGSKA (reference sequence). The CDR3 here is CSARDVAGGPYTQYF. The CDR3 DNA is TGCAGTGCTAGAGATGTAGCGGGAGGGCCCTATACGCAGTATTTT.

This clonotype was observed many times. The V and J genes are TRBV4-2 and TRBJ1-1; tentative D call: TRBD1 (5 bases). The germline gives CDR1 LGHNA, CDR2 YNFKEQ. Trimming cost V 0 bases and J 1 base, with 12 bases left between them. The CDR3 covers 16 residues. The CDR3 DNA sequence: TGTGCCAGCAGCCAAGAAGGAGGACAAAAGAACACTGAAGCTTTCTTT. It yields the protein CASSQEGGQKNTEAFF.

The rearrangement joins TRBV10-3 to TRBJ1-1, with 7 bases lining up with TRBD1. Germline V lookup: CDR1 ENHRY, CDR2 SYGVKD. The CDR3 has 15 residues. With 6 bases clipped from V and 5 bases from J, the junction kept 12 bases outside the gene matches. This CDR3 is CAIRQDRPWGTEAFF. CDR3 sequence (DNA): TGTGCCATCAGGCAGGACAGGCCGTGGGGGACTGAAGCTTTCTTT.

The rearrangement uses TRBV28 and TRBJ2-5; D not certain. This CDR3 spans 14 amino acids. Trimming stripped 5 bases from V and 2 bases from J, with 12 bases between. Germline CDR1 reads MDHEN; CDR2 reads SYDVKM. Here the CDR3 DNA reads TGTGCCAGCAGTCCCCCCGGATCGCAAGAGACCCAGTACTTC. Translated, it gives CASSPPGSQETQYF.

This clonotype showed up just a few times. This chain connects TRBV18 to TRBJ2-5; D possibly corresponds to TRBD1 (7 bases). Germline CDR1 is KGHSH and CDR2 is LQKENI. This CDR3 has 15 residues. V was pared by 2 bases and J by 3 bases, with 13 bases between. CDR3 DNA: TGTGCCAGCTCACCAGGGAGGACAGGCGAAGAGACCCAGTACTTC. Its protein is CASSPGRTGEETQYF.

The V call is TRBV7-8, the J call TRBJ1-6, with 7 bases fitting TRBD1. The length of the CDR3 is 17 residues. V was clipped by 5 bases and J by 0 bases; unmatched bases: 7. Germline V gene lookup returns CDR1 SGHVS and CDR2 FQNEAQ. The CDR3 DNA reads as TGTGCCAGCAGCAAGACAGGGATCAGCTCCTATAATTCACCCCTCCACTTT. This gives the protein CASSKTGISSYNSPLHF.